The sample holds one count of the clone carrying this T cell receptor (beta chain). Its cognate antigen is unknown. The data belong to a study of cytomegalovirus exposure and HLA in healthy donors. The method was immunoSEQ multiplex PCR; TCRdb's version includes in-frame clones alone and lacks a portion of them. Of about 220,000 clones in the sample, approximately 88% were seen once. Regarding the study as a whole: According to a subsequent analysis, TCR clusters from the first cohort were inclined to appear together in the 120 or so validation repertoires. Testing in vitro showed three CMV-associated chains specific for CMV antigens.

The sequence was collected from a woman aged 25 to 45 in good health and CMV-seropositive. Sample: PBMCs.

CDR3 sequence reads: CASSPNLRDREGYTF. The CDR3 nucleotides read TGTGCCAGCAGTCCGAATCTCCGGGACAGGGAAGGCTACACCTTC. The rearrangement joins TRBV27 to TRBJ1-2; 9 bases map to TRBD1. The germline V gene has CDR1 MNHEY and CDR2 SMNVEV (reference sequence). The CDR3 runs 15 residues. Trimming cost V 5 bases and J 8 bases; bases outside gene matches: 12.